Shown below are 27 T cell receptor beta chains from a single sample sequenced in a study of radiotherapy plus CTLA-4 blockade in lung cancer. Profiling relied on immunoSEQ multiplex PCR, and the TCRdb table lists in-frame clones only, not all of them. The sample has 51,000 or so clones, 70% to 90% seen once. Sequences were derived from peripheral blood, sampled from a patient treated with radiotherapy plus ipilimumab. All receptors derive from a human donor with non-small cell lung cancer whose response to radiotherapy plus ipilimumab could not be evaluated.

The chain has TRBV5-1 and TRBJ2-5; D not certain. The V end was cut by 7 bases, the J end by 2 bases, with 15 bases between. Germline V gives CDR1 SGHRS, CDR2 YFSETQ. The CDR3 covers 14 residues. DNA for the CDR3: TGCGCCAGCGGGCCGAGCACCACGCAAGAGACCCAGTACTTC. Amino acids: CASGPSTTQETQYF.

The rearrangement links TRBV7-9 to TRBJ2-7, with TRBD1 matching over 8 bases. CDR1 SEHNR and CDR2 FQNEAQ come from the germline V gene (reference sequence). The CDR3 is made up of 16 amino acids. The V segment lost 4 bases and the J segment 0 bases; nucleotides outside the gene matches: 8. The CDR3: CASSSNKDRGSYEQYF. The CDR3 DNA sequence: TGTGCCAGCAGCTCGAATAAAGACAGGGGCTCCTACGAGCAGTACTTC.

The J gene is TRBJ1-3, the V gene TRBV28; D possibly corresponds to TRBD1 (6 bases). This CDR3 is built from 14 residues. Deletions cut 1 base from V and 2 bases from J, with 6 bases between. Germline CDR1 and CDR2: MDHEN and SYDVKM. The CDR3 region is CASSLSGAGNTIYF. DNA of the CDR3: TGTGCCAGCAGTTTATCAGGGGCTGGAAACACCATATATTTT. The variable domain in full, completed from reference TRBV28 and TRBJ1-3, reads DVKVTQSSRYLVKRTGEKVFLECVQDMDHENMFWYRQDPGLGLRLIYFSYDVKMKEKGDIPEGYSVSREKKERFSLILESASTNQTSMYLCASSLSGAGNTIYFGEGSWLTVV.

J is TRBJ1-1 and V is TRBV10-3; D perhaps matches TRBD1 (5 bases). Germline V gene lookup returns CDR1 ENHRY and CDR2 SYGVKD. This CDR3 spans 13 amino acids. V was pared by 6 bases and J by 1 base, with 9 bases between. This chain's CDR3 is CAISNRTNTEAFF. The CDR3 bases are TGTGCCATCAGCAACAGGACGAACACTGAAGCTTTCTTT.

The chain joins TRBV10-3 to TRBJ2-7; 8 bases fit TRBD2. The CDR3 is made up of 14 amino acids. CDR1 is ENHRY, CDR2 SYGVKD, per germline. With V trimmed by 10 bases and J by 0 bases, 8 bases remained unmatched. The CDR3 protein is CATGERGSSYEQYF. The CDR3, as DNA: TGTGCCACCGGAGAGCGGGGGAGCTCCTACGAGCAGTACTTC.

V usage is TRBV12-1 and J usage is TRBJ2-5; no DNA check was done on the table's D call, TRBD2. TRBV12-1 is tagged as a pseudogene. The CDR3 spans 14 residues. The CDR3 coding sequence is TGTGCCAGCCCTCCGTATCTAGCGGGAGACGCCCAGTACTTC. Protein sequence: CASPPYLAGDAQYF.

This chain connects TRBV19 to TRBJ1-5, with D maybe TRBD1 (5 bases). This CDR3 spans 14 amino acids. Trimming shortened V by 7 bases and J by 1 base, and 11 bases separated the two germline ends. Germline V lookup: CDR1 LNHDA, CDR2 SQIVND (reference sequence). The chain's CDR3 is CASTGGGSNQPQHF. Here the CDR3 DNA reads TGTGCCAGTACCGGGGGGGGGAGCAATCAGCCCCAGCATTTT.

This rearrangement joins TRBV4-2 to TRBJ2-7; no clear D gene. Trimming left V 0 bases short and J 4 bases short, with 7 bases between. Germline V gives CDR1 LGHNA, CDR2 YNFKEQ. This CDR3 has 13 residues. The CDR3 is CASSQERAYEQYF. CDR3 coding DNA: TGTGCCAGCAGCCAAGAAAGAGCTTACGAGCAGTACTTC.

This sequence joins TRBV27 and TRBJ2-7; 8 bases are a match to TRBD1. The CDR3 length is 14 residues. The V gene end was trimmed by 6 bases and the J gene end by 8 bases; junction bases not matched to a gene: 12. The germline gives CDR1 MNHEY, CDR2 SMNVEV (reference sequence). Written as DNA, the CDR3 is TGTGCCAGCAGAATTGGGACAGGCGCCGGCAAGCAGTACTTC. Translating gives CASRIGTGAGKQYF.

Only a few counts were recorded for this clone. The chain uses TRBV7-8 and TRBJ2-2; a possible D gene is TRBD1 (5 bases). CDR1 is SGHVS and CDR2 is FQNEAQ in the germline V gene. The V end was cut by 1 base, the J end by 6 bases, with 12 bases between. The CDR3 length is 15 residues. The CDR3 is CASSLGGRDAGELFF. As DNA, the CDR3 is TGTGCCAGCAGCTTAGGAGGCAGGGATGCCGGGGAGCTGTTTTTT. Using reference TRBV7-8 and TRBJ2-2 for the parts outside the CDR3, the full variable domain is GAGVSQSPRYKVAKRGQDVALRCDPISGHVSLFWYQQALGQGPEFLTYFQNEAQLDKSGLPSDRFFAERPEGSVSTLKIQRTQQEDSAVYLCASSLGGRDAGELFFGEGSRLTVL.

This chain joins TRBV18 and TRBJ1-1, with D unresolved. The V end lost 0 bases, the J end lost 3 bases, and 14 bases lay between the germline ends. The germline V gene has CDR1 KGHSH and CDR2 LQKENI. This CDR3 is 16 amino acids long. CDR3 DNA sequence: TGTGCCAGCTCACCACCTTCAACGGGAGTGGACACTGAAGCTTTCTTT. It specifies CASSPPSTGVDTEAFF.

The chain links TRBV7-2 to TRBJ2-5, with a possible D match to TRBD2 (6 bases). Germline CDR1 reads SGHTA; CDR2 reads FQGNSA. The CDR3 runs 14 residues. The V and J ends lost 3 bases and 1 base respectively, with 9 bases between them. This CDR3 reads CASSFGEAQETQYF. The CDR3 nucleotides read TGTGCCAGCAGCTTCGGGGAGGCCCAAGAGACCCAGTACTTC.

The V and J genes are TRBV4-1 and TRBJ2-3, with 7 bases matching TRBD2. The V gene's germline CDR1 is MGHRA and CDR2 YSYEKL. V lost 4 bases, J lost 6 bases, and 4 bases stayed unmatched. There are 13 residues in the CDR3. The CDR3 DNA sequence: TGCGCCAGCAGCCGGGGGGGAGCGGATACGCAGTATTTT. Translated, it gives CASSRGGADTQYF.

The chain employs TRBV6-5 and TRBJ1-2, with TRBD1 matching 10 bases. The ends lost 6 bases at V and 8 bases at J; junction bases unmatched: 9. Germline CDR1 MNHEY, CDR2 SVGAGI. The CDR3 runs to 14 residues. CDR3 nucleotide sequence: TGTGCCAGCAGGGGACCGGGACAGGGGACAGGCTACACCTTC. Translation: CASRGPGQGTGYTF.

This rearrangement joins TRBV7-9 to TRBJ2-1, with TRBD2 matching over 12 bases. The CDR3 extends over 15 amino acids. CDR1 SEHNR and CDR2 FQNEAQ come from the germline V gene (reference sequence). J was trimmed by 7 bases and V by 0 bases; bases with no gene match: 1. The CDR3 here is CASSLAGTSGNEQFF. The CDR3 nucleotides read TGTGCCAGCAGCTTAGCGGGGACTAGCGGGAATGAGCAGTTCTTC.

The CDR3 bases are TGTGCCAGTAGTATGGACAGGGCTTATTCCGGGGAGCTGTTTTTT. The encoded protein is CASSMDRAYSGELFF. The rearrangement links TRBV19 to TRBJ2-2; 8 nucleotides align to TRBD1. Germline-derived CDR1 and CDR2 are LNHDA and SQIVND (reference sequence). V lost 3 bases and J lost 6; bases outside the gene matches: 6. The CDR3 has 15 amino acids.

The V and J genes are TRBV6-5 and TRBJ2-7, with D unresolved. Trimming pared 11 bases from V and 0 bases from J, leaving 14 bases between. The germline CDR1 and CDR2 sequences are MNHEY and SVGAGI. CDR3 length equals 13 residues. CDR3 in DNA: TGTGCCGCTTCGAAGTCCAGCTCCTACGAGCAGTACTTC. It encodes CAASKSSSYEQYF.

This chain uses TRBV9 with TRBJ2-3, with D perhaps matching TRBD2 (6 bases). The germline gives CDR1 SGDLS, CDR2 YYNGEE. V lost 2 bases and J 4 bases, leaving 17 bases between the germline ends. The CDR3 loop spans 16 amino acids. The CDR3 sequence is CASSVGLATFSDTQYF. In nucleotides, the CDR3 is TGTGCCAGCAGCGTGGGACTCGCAACCTTCTCAGATACGCAGTATTTT.

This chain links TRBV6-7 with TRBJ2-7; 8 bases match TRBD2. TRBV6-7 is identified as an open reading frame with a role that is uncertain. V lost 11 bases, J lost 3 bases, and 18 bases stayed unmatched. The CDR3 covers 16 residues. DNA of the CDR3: TGTGCCCACCACACCGGGACTAGGAGGATAATCTACGAGCAGTACTTC. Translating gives CAHHTGTRRIIYEQYF.

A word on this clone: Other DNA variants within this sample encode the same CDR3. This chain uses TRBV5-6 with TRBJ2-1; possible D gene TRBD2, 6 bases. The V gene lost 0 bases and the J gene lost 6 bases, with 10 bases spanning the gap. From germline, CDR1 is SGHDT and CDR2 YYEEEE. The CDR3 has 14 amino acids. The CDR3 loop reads CASSLGLASNEQFF. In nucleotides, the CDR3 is TGTGCCAGCAGCTTGGGGCTAGCGAGCAATGAGCAGTTCTTC. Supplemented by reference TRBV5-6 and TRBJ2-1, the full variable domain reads DAGVTQSPTHLIKTRGQQVTLRCSPKSGHDTVSWYQQALGQGPQFIFQYYEEEERQRGNFPDRFSGHQFPNYSSELNVNALLLGDSALYLCASSLGLASNEQFFGPGTRLTVL.

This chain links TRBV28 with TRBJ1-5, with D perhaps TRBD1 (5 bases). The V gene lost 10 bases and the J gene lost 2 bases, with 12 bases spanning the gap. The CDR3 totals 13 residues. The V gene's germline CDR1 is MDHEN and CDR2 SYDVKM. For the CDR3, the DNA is TGTGCCATCCGGCAGGGCGGCAATCAGCCCCAGCATTTT. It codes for CAIRQGGNQPQHF.

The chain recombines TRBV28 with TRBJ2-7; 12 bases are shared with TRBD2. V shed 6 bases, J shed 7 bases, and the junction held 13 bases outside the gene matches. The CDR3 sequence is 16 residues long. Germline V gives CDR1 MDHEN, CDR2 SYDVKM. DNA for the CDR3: TGTGCCAGCAGCTTAACGACTAGCGGGGGAAAGAGGGAGCAGTACTTC. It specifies CASSLTTSGGKREQYF. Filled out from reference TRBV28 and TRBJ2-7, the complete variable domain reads DVKVTQSSRYLVKRTGEKVFLECVQDMDHENMFWYRQDPGLGLRLIYFSYDVKMKEKGDIPEGYSVSREKKERFSLILESASTNQTSMYLCASSLTTSGGKREQYFGPGTRLTVT.

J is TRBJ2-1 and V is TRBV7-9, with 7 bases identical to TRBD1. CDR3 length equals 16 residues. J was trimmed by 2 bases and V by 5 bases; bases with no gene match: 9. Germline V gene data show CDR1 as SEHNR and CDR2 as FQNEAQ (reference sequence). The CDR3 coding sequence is TGTGCCAGCAGCCACATCCGACAGGGTCCCTACAATGAGCAGTTCTTC. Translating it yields CASSHIRQGPYNEQFF.

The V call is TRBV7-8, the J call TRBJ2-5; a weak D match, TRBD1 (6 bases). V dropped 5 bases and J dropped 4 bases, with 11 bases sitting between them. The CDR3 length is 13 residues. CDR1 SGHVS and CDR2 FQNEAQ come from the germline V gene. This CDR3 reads CASSPTGLETQYF. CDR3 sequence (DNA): TGTGCCAGCAGCCCCACAGGGTTAGAGACCCAGTACTTC.

The CDR3 reads CASSYSQGSSSYEQYF. The CDR3 coding sequence is TGTGCCAGCAGTTACTCGCAGGGATCTAGCTCCTACGAGCAGTACTTC. This chain links TRBV6-5 with TRBJ2-7, with D perhaps TRBD1 (5 bases). The V gene's germline CDR1 is MNHEY and CDR2 SVGAGI. The CDR3 consists of 16 residues. The V end was cut by 0 bases, the J end by 0 bases, with 12 bases between.

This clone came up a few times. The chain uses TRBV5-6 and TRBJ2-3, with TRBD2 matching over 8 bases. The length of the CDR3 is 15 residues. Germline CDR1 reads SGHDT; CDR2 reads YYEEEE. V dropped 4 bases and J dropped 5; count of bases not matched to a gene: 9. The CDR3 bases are TGTGCCAGCAGCCCCCGACTCGGGAGGGGAGATACGCAGTATTTT. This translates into CASSPRLGRGDTQYF.

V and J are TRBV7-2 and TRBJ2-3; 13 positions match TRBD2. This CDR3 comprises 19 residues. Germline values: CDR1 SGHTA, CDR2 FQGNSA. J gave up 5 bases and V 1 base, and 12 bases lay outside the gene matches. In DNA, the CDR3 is TGTGCCAGCAGCTTAGGGAGCGGACTAGCGGGGGCCGGGATAGATACGCAGTATTTT. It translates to CASSLGSGLAGAGIDTQYF.